These 9 T cell receptor beta chains were all obtained from the same sample, sequenced in a study of shared clonotypes between healthy human individuals. Sequenced by immunoSEQ multiplex PCR; TCRdb stores in-frame clones only, minus some. The profile shows 1.5 million to 2.5 million clones, approximately 94% of them singletons. Selected positively for CCR7 and CD45RO-negative, naive CD8 cells excluded terminally differentiated effector memory CD45RA+ cells. The sequenced sample consisted of naive CD8+ T cells sorted from blood. The receptor source for this set is a man aged 18 to 30 in good health.

The genes are TRBV5-1 and TRBJ2-7; D possibly uses TRBD1 or TRBD2 (5 bases each). Germline V lookup: CDR1 SGHRS, CDR2 YFSETQ. Trimming pared 1 base from V and 5 bases from J, leaving 19 bases between. This CDR3 comprises 16 residues. The CDR3 DNA reads TGCGCCAGCAGCTTGCGTCTTGGGGGAGCCGGGGACGAGCAGTACTTC. Translation gives CASSLRLGGAGDEQYF.

The chain uses TRBV6-1 and TRBJ2-1; 14 nucleotides match TRBD2. CDR3 length equals 18 residues. Germline V CDR1 and CDR2: MNHNS, SASEGT. V lost 2 bases and J lost 4; bases outside the gene matches: 7. CDR3 loop: CASSEPGLAGVIYNEQFF. The DNA of the CDR3 is TGTGCCAGCAGTGAACCGGGACTAGCGGGAGTTATTTACAATGAGCAGTTCTTC.

V is TRBV27 and J is TRBJ2-2; no reliable D call. V was pared by 6 bases and J by 2 bases, with 10 bases between. The CDR3 has 14 residues. Germline CDR1 reads MNHEY; CDR2 reads SMNVEV (reference sequence). The CDR3: CASSPGSNTGELFF. CDR3 nucleotides: TGTGCCAGCAGCCCCGGGTCCAACACCGGGGAGCTGTTTTTT.

This chain uses TRBV19 with TRBJ1-5, with no clear D. The V gene's germline CDR1 is LNHDA and CDR2 SQIVND (reference sequence). Trimming stripped 4 bases from V and 4 bases from J, with 8 bases between. This CDR3 is built from 13 residues. CDR3 DNA: TGTGCCAGTAGTACCGACAATAATCAGCCCCAGCATTTT. Amino acids: CASSTDNNQPQHF.

V usage is TRBV14 and J usage is TRBJ1-3; tentatively, D is TRBD1 (5 bases). This CDR3 has 16 amino acids. Trimming left V 4 bases short and J 3 bases short, with 16 bases between. Germline loops: CDR1 SGHDN, CDR2 FVKESK. CDR3 sequence reads: CASSPSGALGGNTIYF. The CDR3 nucleotides read TGTGCCAGCAGCCCATCCGGGGCCCTCGGTGGAAACACCATATATTTT. Variable domain in full (rest from reference TRBV14 and TRBJ1-3): EAGVTQFPSHSVIEKGQTVTLRCDPISGHDNLYWYRRVMGKEIKFLLHFVKESKQDESGMPNNRFLAERTGGTYSTLKVQPAELEDSGVYFCASSPSGALGGNTIYFGEGSWLTVV.

CDR3 protein: CASSLVYEQYF. The CDR3 DNA sequence: TGCGCCAGCAGCTTAGTTTACGAGCAGTACTTC. J is TRBJ2-7 and V is TRBV10-2; unclear D gene. Trimming took 6 bases from V and 4 from J, leaving 7 bases between them. This CDR3 contains 11 residues. Germline V CDR1 and CDR2: WSHSY, SAAADI.

J is TRBJ1-3 and V is TRBV19, with D hard to call. CDR3 size: 17 residues. The V end was cut by 2 bases, the J end by 0 bases, with 14 bases between. Germline V CDR1 and CDR2: LNHDA, SQIVND (reference sequence). CDR3 bases: TGTGCCAGTAGTATATTTGGTGAGGCACCCTCTGGAAACACCATATATTTT. It specifies CASSIFGEAPSGNTIYF.

The chain recombines TRBV5-5 with TRBJ1-6, with D possibly being TRBD1 (5 bases). V lost 3 bases and J 17 bases, leaving 18 bases between the germline ends. Germline V gene lookup returns CDR1 SGHKS and CDR2 YYEKEE (reference sequence). The CDR3 spans 13 residues. CDR3 sequence: CASSSAKPGDVHF. The CDR3 bases are TGTGCCAGCAGCTCTGCAAAGCCGGGGGACGTCCACTTT.

Regarding this clone: Other DNA sequences in this sample translate to the same CDR3. The chain is built from TRBV7-6 and TRBJ2-7; no clear D gene. CDR1 is SGHVS, CDR2 FNYEAQ, per germline. Trimming removed 0 bases from V and 3 bases from J, with 6 bases in between. The CDR3 contains 13 residues. CDR3 DNA sequence: TGTGCCAGCAGCTTAGCTAGCAGCTACGAGCAGTACTTC. It codes for CASSLASSYEQYF.